This T cell receptor beta chain was captured in a study of CD8 T cells in ankylosing spondylitis. Study-level findings and limits: A motif in TCR beta, a set of eight highly homologous variants, appeared characteristic of ankylosing spondylitis blood. Reports say disease-linked clones showed up significantly more in matched ankylosing spondylitis synovial fluid. Several of the motif variants were reported before in synovial fluid and blood from reactive arthritis.

Construction of TCR beta libraries was performed using quantitative 5'-RACE with molecular barcodes. TCRdb re-called the 5' RACE reads through MiXCR, storing one row per CDR3 protein. The sample yields under 850,000 distinct CDR3 sequences, 19% seen once. The CDR3 covers 11 residues. Trimming cost V 7 bases and J 8 bases, with 11 bases left between them. This clonotype was counted a few times. Antigen unknown. The sample comprised blood, either unsorted or a sorted T cell fraction (not recorded which). The TCR originated in a male donor with ankylosing spondylitis. The rearrangement links TRBV12-3 or TRBV12-4 to TRBJ1-2; D ambiguous. CDR3 in DNA: TGTGCCAGCAACGGGGTTGACGGCTACACCTTC. Translation: CASNGVDGYTF.